The rows below give T cell receptor beta chains drawn from one sample of a study of blood T cell repertoires in COVID-19. Here immunoSEQ multiplex PCR was the method, and the copy in TCRdb shows in-frame clones only, minus some. The sample has a few hundred thousand clones, around 83% seen once. The sequencing input was PBMCs or T cells enriched from blood (not recorded which). These receptors originate from a woman in her 50s who had recovered from COVID-19. Each CDR3 is given with its conserved first and last residue. Each record gives: clone size, D gene, V gene, J gene, CDR3 DNA, CDR3 protein. D genes are given only for firm matches. Rows may omit the clone size; those that give it use once, few, many or a size class.

-	-	TRBV4-2	TRBJ2-7	TGTGCCAGCATGAAAGGGGTCGGCCCCTACGAGCAGTACTTC	CASMKGVGPYEQYF
few	-	TRBV30	TRBJ1-6	TGTGCCTGGAGTGTGGGGCAGCCGAGGAGCTCCTATAATTCACCCCTCCACTTT	CAWSVGQPRSSYNSPLHF
few	-	TRBV19	TRBJ1-1	TGTGCCAGTAGCCCCCCAGGGAAACGCACTGAAGCTTTCTTT	CASSPPGKRTEAFF
-	-	TRBV18	TRBJ1-1	TGTGCCAGCTCGCCCCGGGGGTTGGTAGGACATAAAGCTTTCTTT	CASSPRGLVGHKAFF
-	TRBD1	TRBV29-1	TRBJ2-7	TGCAGCGATTATTCCGGGACAGTCTACGAGCAGTACTTC	CSDYSGTVYEQYF
-	-	TRBV5-8	TRBJ2-7	TGTGCCAGCAGCCTTGGGGCACTTGGCGAGCAGTACTTC	CASSLGALGEQYF
-	TRBD1	TRBV7-2	TRBJ2-1	TGTGCCAGCAGCTATGACAGGGGCTCCTACAATGAGCAGTTCTTC	CASSYDRGSYNEQFF
-	-	TRBV7-2	TRBJ2-7	TGTGCCAGCAGCTTATTCCGAGATTACGAGCAGTACTTC	CASSLFRDYEQYF
-	-	TRBV7-9	TRBJ2-2	TGTGCCAGCAGCCACCCTCCCTCGGTAGACACCGGGGAGCTGTTTTTT	CASSHPPSVDTGELFF
-	-	TRBV30	TRBJ2-3	TGTGCCTGGAATCCGGGGGGCACAGATACGCAGTATTTT	CAWNPGGTDTQYF
-	-	TRBV19	TRBJ2-1	TGTGCCACATCCCCGGGGGGCACCCCCAGGTTCTTC	CATSPGGTPRFF
-	-	TRBV29-1	TRBJ2-5	TGCAGCGCCCGGCGCGAGGGTCTCGGGGAGACCCAGTACTTC	CSARREGLGETQYF
-	TRBD2	TRBV6-2/TRBV6-3	TRBJ2-5	TGTGCCAGCAGTCACCCCCTGGGGACTACACGGGAGACCCAGTACTTC	CASSHPLGTTRETQYF
-	-	TRBV7-3	TRBJ2-2	TGTGCCAGCAGCATGGAACGGGGCAGGGACTACACCGGGGAGCTGTTTTTT	CASSMERGRDYTGELFF
-	TRBD1	TRBV2	TRBJ1-5	TGTGCCAGCAGTACCGGGACAGGGTTGGCCCAGCATTTT	CASSTGTGLAQHF
-	TRBD2	TRBV5-4	TRBJ2-7	TGTGCCAGCAGCCCAAAAACTAGCGGGAGTGAGCAGTACTTC	CASSPKTSGSEQYF
-	TRBD1	TRBV3-1/TRBV3-2	TRBJ1-3	TGTGCCTCAGGGGGGGACAGGGGGCATTATGGAAACACCATATATTTT	CASGGDRGHYGNTIYF
-	-	TRBV19	TRBJ2-2	TGTGCCAGTAGTATAGGACAAGGATATTACGGGGAGCTGTTTTTT	CASSIGQGYYGELFF
-	-	TRBV7-2	TRBJ2-7	TGTGCCAGCAGCCCTTTCTGGGGGGTGTACGAGCAGTACTTC	CASSPFWGVYEQYF
-	TRBD1	TRBV18	TRBJ2-7	TGTGCCAGCTCACCAACGGGACAGGGGGCCTACGAGCAGTACTTC	CASSPTGQGAYEQYF
once	-	TRBV3-1/TRBV3-2	TRBJ1-1	TGTGCCAGCAGCCAAGAGGCGGCTGAAGCTTTCTTT	CASSQEAAEAFF
-	-	TRBV9	TRBJ1-1	TGTGCCAGCAGCGTTGGTGGGGCGAACACTGAAGCTTTCTTT	CASSVGGANTEAFF
-	TRBD1	TRBV18	TRBJ1-1	TGTGCCAGCTCAAAGAGGGGGCAGGTGAACACTGAAGCTTTCTTT	CASSKRGQVNTEAFF
few	TRBD1	TRBV4-3	TRBJ1-4	TGCGCCAGCAGCCCCTATGGACAGGGATTTTTTGAAAAACTGTTTTTT	CASSPYGQGFFEKLFF
-	-	TRBV6-5	TRBJ2-5	TGTGCCAGCAGTTACTCTTCGGGGGTTGGGACCCAGTACTTC	CASSYSSGVGTQYF
-	-	TRBV5-6	TRBJ1-6	TGTGCCAGCAGCTTGGCCAGGGCTTATAATTCACCCCTCCACTTT	CASSLARAYNSPLHF
-	TRBD2	TRBV5-1	TRBJ2-2	TGCGCCAGCAGCTTGGGACTAGCGGGAGACGGGGAGCTGTTTTTT	CASSLGLAGDGELFF
-	-	TRBV19	TRBJ2-1	TGTGCCAGTAGTGCTATCTTCTACAATGAGCAGTTCTTC	CASSAIFYNEQFF
-	-	TRBV19	TRBJ1-2	TGTGCCAGTAGCCTAACCCAGACAGCTCTTAACTATGGCTACACCTTC	CASSLTQTALNYGYTF
-	-	TRBV7-9	TRBJ2-7	TGTGCCAGCAGTCGGGGCTACGAGCAGTACTTC	CASSRGYEQYF
few	-	TRBV7-3	TRBJ1-1	TGTGCCAGCAGCCCGTACGGGCCTTGGGAGGAGAACACTGAAGCTTTCTTT	CASSPYGPWEENTEAFF
-	-	TRBV4-2	TRBJ1-5	TGTGCCAGCAGGTATGACCCTGGGCAGGAATATCAGCCCCAGCATTTT	CASRYDPGQEYQPQHF
-	TRBD2	TRBV27	TRBJ2-7	TGTGCCAGCAGTTTAGGGGCTAGCGGGAATGGCGAGCAGTACTTC	CASSLGASGNGEQYF
-	TRBD1	TRBV15	TRBJ2-3	TGTGCCACCAGCAGGGACAGGGAGAATACGCAGTATTTT	CATSRDRENTQYF
-	-	TRBV7-3	TRBJ1-1	TGTGCCAGCAGCCCCGACTCGGGTGAAGCTTTCTTT	CASSPDSGEAFF
-	-	TRBV12-3/TRBV12-4	TRBJ2-7	TGTGCCAGCAGATTCGGCAGGGGATACGAGCAGTACTTC	CASRFGRGYEQYF
few	-	TRBV24-1	TRBJ2-1	TGTGCCACCTCCTCGGGGGTCCTCAATGAGCAGTTCTTC	CATSSGVLNEQFF
-	-	TRBV19	TRBJ1-1	TGTGCCAGTAGTACGGGGGGGGTACTGAACACTGAAGCTTTCTTT	CASSTGGVLNTEAFF
-	TRBD2	TRBV3-1/TRBV3-2	TRBJ2-7	TGTGCCAGCAGCCTAGGACTGGGGGAGGGCGAGCAGTACTTC	CASSLGLGEGEQYF
-	TRBD1	TRBV5-6	TRBJ1-3	TGTGCCAGCAGTCTTTGGACAGGGGTGTCCGGAAACACCATATATTTT	CASSLWTGVSGNTIYF
-	TRBD1	TRBV9	TRBJ2-1	TGTGCCAGCAGCGTCGGGACAGGGTGGAGCTCCTACAATGAGCAGTTCTTC	CASSVGTGWSSYNEQFF
-	-	TRBV5-1	TRBJ1-2	TGCGCCAGCAGCTGGATCGGGGAGAACTATGGCTACACCTTC	CASSWIGENYGYTF
-	-	TRBV19	TRBJ1-2	TGTGCCAGTAGCGGACCCGGGGGAGATGGCTACACCTTC	CASSGPGGDGYTF
-	TRBD1	TRBV19	TRBJ1-5	TGTGCCAGTAGCCTAGGAGGACCTGACAGGGTGATTCAAGCGGGGCCCCAGCATTTT	CASSLGGPDRVIQAGPQHF
-	-	TRBV5-1	TRBJ1-1	TGCGCCAGCAGCTTGAGTGTGGGGGGGCGAAAATGGAACACTGAAGCTTTCTTT	CASSLSVGGRKWNTEAFF
-	TRBD1	TRBV29-1	TRBJ2-1	TGCAGCGTCAGCCCGACAGGGTACAATGAGCAGTTCTTC	CSVSPTGYNEQFF
-	-	TRBV5-5	TRBJ2-7	TGTGCCAGCAGCCCCGGGGCAGGGGCTATCTACGAGCAGTACTTC	CASSPGAGAIYEQYF
-	-	TRBV20-1	TRBJ2-3	TGCAGTGCTAGTCCAGAATATACAGATACGCAGTATTTT	CSASPEYTDTQYF
-	-	TRBV5-4	TRBJ1-4	TGTGCCAGCAGCCCCGGTGGAGTAACTAATGAAAAACTGTTTTTT	CASSPGGVTNEKLFF